Presented here are 29 T cell receptor beta chains from one specimen sequenced in a study of OX40 agonist ivuxolimab in advanced cancers. The data were produced by immunoSEQ multiplex PCR, yet TCRdb's version contains in-frame clones alone and is incomplete. Counted here are under 80,000 clones, over 90% occurring once; the ten biggest clones make up about 6.4%. Sequencing was performed on CD4+ or CD8+ T cells sorted from blood, taken in a trial of the OX40 agonist ivuxolimab. All receptors derive from an adult with an advanced solid tumor such as melanoma, head and neck, liver or kidney cancer.

The V and J genes are TRBV29-1 and TRBJ1-1, with 8 bases identical to TRBD1. Germline trimming cut 3 bases from V and 4 bases from J; bases unmatched to any gene: 7. Germline CDR1 and CDR2: SQVTM and ANQGSEA. CDR3 size: 14 residues. CDR3 residues: CSVDTDRGGTEAFF. The CDR3 DNA follows: TGCAGCGTTGACACTGACAGGGGTGGCACTGAAGCTTTCTTT.

The rearrangement uses TRBV10-3 and TRBJ1-1; D is ambiguous. Trimming took 0 bases from V and 8 from J, leaving 13 bases between them. Germline V gives CDR1 ENHRY, CDR2 SYGVKD. This CDR3 is 14 amino acids long. The DNA of the CDR3 is TGTGCCATCAGTGAGTCGGGCAGGAATAGGGAAGCTTTCTTT. Its protein is CAISESGRNREAFF.

The chain combines TRBV5-4 with TRBJ2-5; D is ambiguous. The J call is uncertain, as TRBJ2-7 better fits the DNA end. CDR1 and CDR2 (germline): SGHNT, YYREEE (reference sequence). CDR3 length: 14 amino acids. The CDR3 bases are TGTGCCAGCAGCTTGGGGCTAGGCCCCTACGAGCAGTACTTC. It encodes CASSLGLGPYEQYF.

The chain joins TRBV19 to TRBJ2-1, with 11 bases lining up with TRBD2. Germline assignment: CDR1 LNHDA and CDR2 SQIVND (reference sequence). With 0 bases clipped from V and 3 bases from J, the junction kept 7 bases outside the gene matches. The CDR3 contains 18 residues. The CDR3 sequence: CASSIDLAGGIFYNEQFF. The CDR3 coding sequence is TGTGCCAGTAGTATAGATCTAGCGGGAGGAATATTCTACAATGAGCAGTTCTTC.

This chain joins TRBV19 and TRBJ2-7; D uncertain. The CDR3 runs 14 residues. V was pared by 3 bases and J by 0 bases, with 9 bases between. Per the germline V gene, CDR1 is LNHDA and CDR2 is SQIVND (reference sequence). The CDR3 DNA reads TGTGCCAGTAGTATTGGCGGATACTCCTACGAGCAGTACTTC. Translating it yields CASSIGGYSYEQYF.

This clone has a single count. This rearrangement joins TRBV4-1 to TRBJ1-1; 8 positions match TRBD1. This CDR3 contains 15 residues. Germline V gene lookup returns CDR1 MGHRA and CDR2 YSYEKL. V lost 1 base, J lost 6 bases, and 7 bases stayed unmatched. The DNA of the CDR3 is TGCGCCAGCAGCCAAGGGGACAGGCCTGTTGCTGAAGCTTTCTTT. This translates into CASSQGDRPVAEAFF.

The genes are TRBV5-1 and TRBJ2-3; the match to TRBD2 covers 15 bases. This CDR3 has 16 amino acids. Trimming took 1 base from V and 4 from J; bases not matched to a gene: 1. Germline V gene lookup returns CDR1 SGHRS and CDR2 YFSETQ. CDR3 sequence reads: CASSLRTSGRADTQYF. DNA of the CDR3: TGCGCCAGCAGCTTGCGGACTAGCGGGAGGGCAGATACGCAGTATTTT.

This chain connects TRBV5-4 to TRBJ2-1, with 8 positions matching TRBD2. Germline V CDR1 and CDR2: SGHNT, YYREEE (reference sequence). This CDR3 has 13 residues. Trimming took 1 base from V and 9 from J; bases not matched to a gene: 3. The CDR3 is CASSLKLAVEQFF. DNA for the CDR3: TGTGCCAGCAGCTTGAAACTAGCGGTTGAGCAGTTCTTC.

The V and J genes are TRBV20-1 and TRBJ1-2; no clear D gene. Germline V gives CDR1 DFQATT, CDR2 SNEGSKA (reference sequence). CDR3 length: 11 amino acids. V dropped 0 bases and J dropped 6 bases, with 5 bases sitting between them. In nucleotides, the CDR3 is TGCAGTGCTAGAGATCCCGATGGCTACACCTTC. Translation gives CSARDPDGYTF.

The genes are TRBV21-1 and TRBJ2-7; TRBD2 is taken as the D call from the table, unchecked against the DNA. TRBV21-1 is a known pseudogene. The CDR3 consists of 15 residues. In nucleotides, the CDR3 is TGTGCCAGCAGCAAAGAAGAGCGGGATGGATACGAGCAGTACTTC. It codes for CASSKEERDGYEQYF.

The chain employs TRBV27 and TRBJ2-1, with unresolved D. With 2 bases removed from V and 5 bases from J, the gap between germline ends came to 10 bases. The length of the CDR3 is 14 residues. Germline-derived CDR1 and CDR2 are MNHEY and SMNVEV (reference sequence). CDR3 DNA sequence: TGTGCCAGCAGTTTAGTAGGGCCAAACAATGAGCAGTTCTTC. As protein: CASSLVGPNNEQFF.

This clone rates as medium-sized (0.01 to 0.1%). The chain employs TRBV7-9 and TRBJ2-1; 8 positions agree with TRBD2. Germline V gene sequence: CDR1 SEHNR, CDR2 FQNEAQ (reference sequence). This CDR3 is built from 15 residues. V shed 3 bases and J 5 bases; nucleotides not matched to a gene: 6. CDR3 sequence (DNA): TGTGCCAGCAGCTTTGAATCAGCGGGAGACAATGAGCAGTTCTTC. Protein product: CASSFESAGDNEQFF.

The chain uses TRBV27 and TRBJ2-1, with 9 bases matching TRBD2. The CDR3 has 13 residues. With 5 bases clipped from V and 10 bases from J, the junction kept 6 bases outside the gene matches. Germline V gives CDR1 MNHEY, CDR2 SMNVEV (reference sequence). CDR3 sequence (DNA): TGTGCCAGCAGTAATAGCGGGAGAGGGGAGCAGTTCTTC. It is translated as CASSNSGRGEQFF.

V gene TRBV2 combines with J gene TRBJ1-5, with 8 positions matching TRBD1. Trimming cost V 4 bases and J 1 base; bases outside gene matches: 6. The CDR3 runs to 16 residues. CDR1 is SNHLY and CDR2 is FYNNEI in the germline V gene. The CDR3 protein is CASSGLDRVSNQPQHF. The CDR3 nucleotides read TGTGCCAGCAGTGGCCTGGACAGGGTGAGCAATCAGCCCCAGCATTTT. Filled out from reference TRBV2 and TRBJ1-5, the complete variable domain reads EPEVTQTPSHQVTQMGQEVILRCVPISNHLYFYWYRQILGQKVEFLVSFYNNEISEKSEIFDDQFSVERPDGSNFTLKIRSTKLEDSAMYFCASSGLDRVSNQPQHFGDGTRLSIL.

J is TRBJ1-2 and V is TRBV25-1; TRBD1 agrees at 11 bases. Germline V gives CDR1 MGHDK, CDR2 SYGVNS. The CDR3 has 13 residues. V lost 4 bases, J lost 8 bases, and 3 bases stayed unmatched. CDR3 loop: CASSARTGGGYTF. CDR3 nucleotide sequence: TGTGCCAGCAGTGCTCGGACAGGGGGCGGCTACACCTTC.

V usage is TRBV6-5 and J usage is TRBJ1-1; unclear D gene. The CDR3 length is 14 residues. CDR1 and CDR2 from the germline V gene are MNHEY and SVGAGI. Trimming stripped 2 bases from V and 0 bases from J, with 7 bases between. The CDR3 loop is CASSYGWLNTEAFF. The CDR3 nucleotides read TGTGCCAGCAGTTACGGGTGGCTGAACACTGAAGCTTTCTTT.

This chain connects TRBV19 to TRBJ1-5, with D unresolved. CDR3 size: 12 residues. The germline V gene encodes CDR1 LNHDA and CDR2 SQIVND (reference sequence). V lost 3 bases, J lost 6 bases, and 6 bases lay in between. The CDR3 sequence is CASSIWGQPQHF. The CDR3, as DNA: TGTGCCAGTAGTATTTGGGGTCAGCCCCAGCATTTT.

This sequence joins TRBV23-1 and TRBJ2-7, with D unclear. TRBV23-1 is marked as an open reading frame, function uncertain. Trimming cost V 8 bases and J 5 bases, with 16 bases left between them. The CDR3 loop spans 13 amino acids. Here the CDR3 reads CASERLPRDEQYF. Written as DNA, the CDR3 is TGCGCCAGCGAAAGACTGCCCCGCGACGAGCAGTACTTC.

This clone was observed a few times. The chain carries TRBV9 and TRBJ1-1; perhaps TRBD1 as D (6 bases). Trimming took 2 bases from V and 7 from J, leaving 15 bases between them. CDR1 and CDR2 from the germline V gene are SGDLS and YYNGEE. The CDR3 length is 14 residues. DNA of the CDR3: TGTGCCAGCAGCGTTCCGGACAGCAAAAATGAAGCTTTCTTT. It translates to CASSVPDSKNEAFF.

This clone was observed once. This sequence joins TRBV9 and TRBJ2-1, with D possibly being TRBD1 or TRBD2 (7 bases each). Germline V gene data show CDR1 as SGDLS and CDR2 as YYNGEE. This CDR3 has 14 residues. The V and J ends lost 3 bases and 7 bases respectively, with 14 bases between them. For the CDR3, the DNA is TGTGCCAGCAGCGAGCAGGGGGGGTGGAATGAGCAGTTCTTC. Its protein is CASSEQGGWNEQFF.

The chain employs TRBV5-4 and TRBJ1-1; D might be TRBD1 (6 bases). The ends were cut back, 5 bases at V and 5 bases at J, with 10 bases in the middle. The CDR3 spans 12 residues. The germline V gene encodes CDR1 SGHNT and CDR2 YYREEE (reference sequence). CDR3 sequence reads: CASRQGRTEAFF. CDR3 DNA sequence: TGTGCCAGCAGACAGGGTCGAACTGAAGCTTTCTTT. The entire variable domain, with the rest obtained from reference TRBV5-4 and TRBJ1-1, is as follows: ETGVTQSPTHLIKTRGQQVTLRCSSQSGHNTVSWYQQALGQGPQFIFQYYREEENGRGNFPPRFSGLQFPNYSSELNVNALELDDSALYLCASRQGRTEAFFGQGTRLTVV.

V is TRBV27 and J is TRBJ2-7, with 10 bases lining up with TRBD1. CDR1 and CDR2 (germline): MNHEY, SMNVEV (reference sequence). The CDR3 length is 15 residues. Trimming removed 2 bases from V and 5 bases from J; junction bases left unmatched: 6. CDR3 loop: CASSLMTGGVDEQYF. CDR3 nucleotides: TGTGCCAGCAGTTTAATGACAGGGGGCGTCGACGAGCAGTACTTC.

The chain uses TRBV7-2 and TRBJ2-1; D may correspond to TRBD1 or TRBD2 (6 bases each). The CDR3 covers 18 residues. V was cut by 5 bases and J by 9 bases, with 29 bases left in between. Germline V lookup: CDR1 SGHTA, CDR2 FQGNSA. This chain's CDR3 is CASSGGPSLGLIFGEQFF. In DNA form, the CDR3 reads TGTGCCAGCAGCGGGGGGCCGAGCCTTGGTCTCATCTTTGGTGAGCAGTTCTTC.

The chain carries TRBV6-1 and TRBJ2-2; either TRBD1 or TRBD2 may supply D (5 bases each). Trimming pared 4 bases from V and 0 bases from J, leaving 12 bases between. CDR1 is MNHNS and CDR2 is SASEGT in the germline V gene. This CDR3 region has 16 residues. This CDR3 is CASSAPGPPNTGELFF. The DNA for the CDR3 is TGTGCCAGCAGTGCGCCGGGACCGCCGAACACCGGGGAGCTGTTTTTT.

The CDR3 sequence: CAIATGTEAFF. In DNA, the CDR3 is TGTGCCATTGCGACAGGGACTGAAGCTTTCTTT. The gene calls are TRBV19 and TRBJ1-1, with 7 positions matching TRBD1. From germline, CDR1 is LNHDA and CDR2 SQIVND (reference sequence). With 10 bases clipped from V and 5 bases from J, the junction kept 4 bases outside the gene matches. The CDR3 runs 11 residues.

The chain links TRBV11-2 to TRBJ2-3; maybe TRBD1 (6 bases). This CDR3 spans 14 amino acids. V was cut by 2 bases and J by 5 bases, with 11 bases left in between. CDR1 is SGHAT, CDR2 FQNNGV, per germline. The CDR3 protein is CASSLIGGEDTQYF. The CDR3 DNA follows: TGTGCCAGCAGCTTAATAGGGGGAGAAGATACGCAGTATTTT.

The gene calls are TRBV9 and TRBJ2-1, with D perhaps TRBD2 (5 bases). Germline V gives CDR1 SGDLS, CDR2 YYNGEE. The CDR3 totals 15 residues. V was cut by 4 bases and J by 5 bases, with 16 bases left in between. CDR3 sequence (DNA): TGTGCCAGCAGCTCCCGTACCGGGAAGGACAATGAGCAGTTCTTC. As protein: CASSSRTGKDNEQFF.

The rearrangement uses TRBV18 and TRBJ2-5; maybe TRBD2 (6 bases). The germline gives CDR1 KGHSH, CDR2 LQKENI. Trimming shortened V by 6 bases and J by 3 bases, and 23 bases separated the two germline ends. The CDR3 is made up of 17 amino acids. CDR3 in amino acids: CASSPSKLGLPEETQYF. CDR3 DNA sequence: TGTGCCAGCTCCCCCTCCAAACTGGGACTGCCCGAAGAGACCCAGTACTTC.

The chain is built from TRBV25-1 and TRBJ1-1, with D hard to call. Looked up from germline, CDR1 is MGHDK and CDR2 is SYGVNS. V lost 4 bases to trimming and J lost 7 bases, with 7 bases between them. The CDR3 has 11 residues. The CDR3 loop reads CASSVGREAFF. CDR3 nucleotides: TGTGCCAGCAGTGTTGGCCGTGAAGCTTTCTTT.